The 17 T cell receptor beta chains below were found in one sample sequenced in a study of T-cell reconstitution after alpha-beta-depleted transplantation in children. This sample's TCRbeta library carried unique molecular identifier barcodes. From the PCR reads, TCRdb called clonotypes with MiXCR, one entry per CDR3 protein. This sample has under 250,000 distinct CDR3 sequences, with roughly 7% found just once. The sequencing used PBMCs, collected before TCRalphabeta/CD19-depleted stem cell transplant. These receptors were obtained from a boy younger than 10 with acute lymphoblastic leukemia, due to receive a stem cell transplant.

This clonotype showed up many times. The chain carries TRBV27 and TRBJ2-1; tentative D call: TRBD1 (6 bases). The CDR3 sequence is 14 residues long. Germline V lookup: CDR1 MNHEY, CDR2 SMNVEV (reference sequence). Trimming left V 6 bases short and J 0 bases short, with 9 bases between. The CDR3 DNA is TGTGCCAGCAGCTTAGGGGGCTCCTACAATGAGCAGTTCTTC. Its translation: CASSLGGSYNEQFF.

This clonotype was counted ten times or more. CDR3 loop: CATSASGSGTDTQYF. Written as DNA, the CDR3 is TGTGCCACCAGCGCCAGCGGGAGCGGCACAGATACGCAGTATTTT. The genes are TRBV15 and TRBJ2-3; 8 bases fit TRBD2. The germline gives CDR1 LNHNV, CDR2 YYDKDF (reference sequence). J lost 1 base, V lost 5 bases, and 5 bases had no gene match. The CDR3 extends over 15 amino acids.

In this sample, this clonotype turned up a few times. This rearrangement joins TRBV4-2 to TRBJ1-1; 7 nucleotides match TRBD1. V gave up 4 bases and J gave up 1 base; unmatched junction bases: 9. CDR1 is LGHNA and CDR2 is YNFKEQ in the germline V gene. The CDR3 has 16 amino acids. For the CDR3, the DNA is TGTGCCAGCAGCCCGGGACAGAGAAAACCGAACACTGAAGCTTTCTTT. This sequence encodes CASSPGQRKPNTEAFF.

A note on this clonotype: It may be a read error: a sequence one base away is much more abundant. The V and J genes are TRBV6-6 and TRBJ2-7, with TRBD2 as a possible D gene (5 bases). The CDR3 totals 12 residues. Germline lookup yields CDR1 MNHNY and CDR2 SVGAGI (reference sequence). CDR3 in DNA: TGTGCCAGCAGTTACTCTGACTACGAGCACTACTTC. It specifies CASSYSDYEHYF.

This clonotype was seen many times. The chain combines TRBV5-5 with TRBJ2-3, with D perhaps matching TRBD1 or TRBD2 (5 bases each). V lost 7 bases to trimming and J lost 3 bases, with 15 bases between them. The germline V gene encodes CDR1 SGHKS and CDR2 YYEKEE (reference sequence). CDR3 length equals 14 residues. The CDR3 DNA reads as TGTGCCAGCGCACCCGGGACGAAAACAGATACGCAGTATTTT. This translates into CASAPGTKTDTQYF.

This clonotype was observed many times. The chain is built from TRBV29-1 and TRBJ1-3, with D hard to call. Trimming pared 5 bases from V and 4 bases from J, leaving 15 bases between. Per the germline V gene, CDR1 is SQVTM and CDR2 is ANQGSEA. CDR3 length equals 14 residues. CDR3 region: CSVLPWGSGNTIYF. For the CDR3, the DNA is TGCAGCGTTCTACCCTGGGGATCCGGAAACACCATATATTTT. Filled out from reference TRBV29-1 and TRBJ1-3, the complete variable domain reads SAVISQKPSRDICQRGTSLTIQCQVDSQVTMMFWYRQQPGQSLTLIATANQGSEATYESGFVIDKFPISRPNLTFSTLTVSNMSPEDSSIYLCSVLPWGSGNTIYFGEGSWLTVV.

This clonotype was observed at least ten times. The rearrangement links TRBV12-3 or TRBV12-4 to TRBJ1-1, with unresolved D. The CDR3 loop spans 12 amino acids. V shed 4 bases and J shed 3 bases, with 6 bases lying between them. The CDR3 loop reads CASSSRYTEAFF. The CDR3 DNA reads as TGTGCCAGCAGTTCCAGATACACTGAAGCTTTCTTT.

The table lists this clonotype with many counts. The chain carries TRBV7-9 and TRBJ2-5, with D possibly TRBD1 on 5 matching bases. Germline V gene lookup returns CDR1 SEHNR and CDR2 FQNEAQ (reference sequence). Trimming took off 5 bases at V and 3 bases at J, with 13 bases between the two ends. CDR3 length equals 14 residues. The CDR3 loop reads CASSSRQSEETQYF. In DNA form, the CDR3 reads TGTGCCAGCAGCAGTCGACAGTCTGAAGAGACCCAGTACTTC.

There are many counts of this clonotype. The V gene is TRBV7-9, the J gene TRBJ1-6, with 9 positions matching TRBD1. This CDR3 comprises 15 residues. The V segment lost 3 bases and the J segment 8 bases; nucleotides outside the gene matches: 5. Germline values: CDR1 SEHNR, CDR2 FQNEAQ (reference sequence). CDR3 sequence reads: CASSLGTGIHSPLHF. DNA for the CDR3: TGTGCCAGCAGCTTGGGGACAGGGATTCATTCACCCCTCCACTTT.

In its sample, this clonotype was seen many times. The rearrangement uses TRBV7-3 and TRBJ2-1, with 7 bases matching TRBD2. Germline trimming cut 5 bases from V and 6 bases from J; bases unmatched to any gene: 10. The germline gives CDR1 SGHTA, CDR2 FQGTGA. This CDR3 has 15 amino acids. CDR3 nucleotide sequence: TGTGCCAGCAGCCAACCTAGCGGAGACGCCAATGAGCAGTTCTTC. It is translated as CASSQPSGDANEQFF.

The gene calls are TRBV20-1 and TRBJ2-5, with D unclear. Trimming removed 5 bases at V and 5 bases at J, with 6 bases between. The length of the CDR3 is 10 residues. CDR1 and CDR2 (germline): DFQATT, SNEGSKA (reference sequence). The CDR3 region is CSALEETQYF. DNA of the CDR3: TGCAGTGCTTTGGAGGAGACCCAGTACTTC.

This clonotype appeared many times. The chain is built from TRBV10-3 and TRBJ2-7; D is perhaps TRBD1 (6 bases). The CDR3 consists of 16 residues. Deletions cut 3 bases from V and 6 bases from J, with 21 bases between. Germline V CDR1 and CDR2: ENHRY, SYGVKD. CDR3 DNA sequence: TGTGCCATCAGTGACCGACTAACAGGGTTTCTAGGCGAGCAGTACTTC. It encodes CAISDRLTGFLGEQYF.

This clonotype came up many times. The chain has TRBV5-1 and TRBJ2-3, with D uncertain. This CDR3 is 16 amino acids long. The V gene's germline CDR1 is SGHRS and CDR2 YFSETQ. V was cut by 5 bases and J by 2 bases, with 18 bases left in between. The CDR3 DNA reads as TGCGCCAGCAGTTGGCCTTCAACGTACGTCACAGATACGCAGTATTTT. It encodes CASSWPSTYVTDTQYF.

This clonotype came up many times. The chain is built from TRBV5-1 and TRBJ2-5; TRBD1 agrees at 7 bases. Losses at the gene ends were 0 bases for V and 1 base for J; bases not matched to a gene: 6. CDR1 SGHRS and CDR2 YFSETQ come from the germline V gene. This CDR3 has 16 residues. Written as DNA, the CDR3 is TGCGCCAGCAGCTTGGAGGGACAGTCATCCCAAGAGACCCAGTACTTC. Protein sequence: CASSLEGQSSQETQYF.

This clonotype was detected ten times or more. The V call is TRBV5-1, the J call TRBJ1-1; D uncertain. This CDR3 is 11 amino acids long. V shed 6 bases and J shed 5 bases, with 8 bases lying between them. Germline V gene sequence: CDR1 SGHRS, CDR2 YFSETQ. In nucleotides, the CDR3 is TGCGCCAGCAATCCTAGGACTGAAGCTTTCTTT. The encoded protein is CASNPRTEAFF. The whole variable domain, filled in from reference TRBV5-1 and TRBJ1-1, reads KAGVTQTPRYLIKTRGQQVTLSCSPISGHRSVSWYQQTPGQGLQFLFEYFSETQRNKGNFPGRFSGRQFSNSRSEMNVSTLELGDSALYLCASNPRTEAFFGQGTRLTVV.

Ten or more counts support this clonotype. J is TRBJ2-7 and V is TRBV28, with 10 bases that match TRBD2. In germline, CDR1 is MDHEN, CDR2 SYDVKM. The ends lost 6 bases at V and 2 bases at J; junction bases unmatched: 7. This CDR3 is built from 15 residues. The CDR3 DNA follows: TGTGCCAGCAGGCGAGGACTAGCGGATACCTACGAGCAGTACTTC. This gives the protein CASRRGLADTYEQYF.

CDR3 amino acids: CASSPFRTGTNEKLFF. The DNA of the CDR3 is TGTGCCAGCAGCCCGTTCCGGACAGGGACTAATGAAAAACTGTTTTTT. V gene TRBV3-1 combines with J gene TRBJ1-4, with 8 bases aligning to TRBD1. Germline-derived CDR1 and CDR2 are LGHDT and YNNKEL (reference sequence). This CDR3 has 16 residues. J gave up 2 bases and V 4 bases, and 6 bases lay outside the gene matches.